The 22 T cell receptor beta chains presented below share a single source sample, sequenced in a study of cytomegalovirus exposure and HLA in healthy donors (dated by TCRdb to about 2017). Library preparation was by the immunoSEQ multiplex PCR assay. The multiplex PCR relied on a mix of 60 forward primers for TCR Vbeta segments and 13 reverse primers for TCR Jbeta segments. TCRdb retrieved this table from immuneACCESS and kept in-frame rearrangements only. Not all clones are present; in checked studies, unresolved V genes account for under half, and no reason is known for the remainder. The sample has 95,000 to 150,000 clones on record, roughly 66% of them singletons. The top ten clones comprise around 4.8% of the sample. The source material was PBMCs. The receptors derive from a man in his sixties in good health and CMV-seropositive.

The chain employs TRBV9 and TRBJ1-4; 8 nucleotides line up with TRBD1. CDR1 and CDR2 (germline): SGDLS, YYNGEE. The ends lost 4 bases at V and 7 bases at J; junction bases unmatched: 9. The CDR3 is made up of 15 amino acids. CDR3 DNA: TGTGCCAGCAGCCCCGGGGCAGGGGGCCGTGAAAAACTGTTTTTT. The encoded protein is CASSPGAGGREKLFF.

This chain joins TRBV2 and TRBJ1-1, with D unresolved. This CDR3 region has 14 residues. V dropped 5 bases and J dropped 0 bases, with 10 bases sitting between them. CDR1 SNHLY and CDR2 FYNNEI come from the germline V gene. The CDR3 DNA sequence: TGTGCCAGCAGTTACGGACTTCTGAACACTGAAGCTTTCTTT. Translation: CASSYGLLNTEAFF.

The V call is TRBV5-1, the J call TRBJ1-4; 9 bases match TRBD1. The germline gives CDR1 SGHRS, CDR2 YFSETQ. After removal of 4 bases from V and 7 bases from J, the junction contained 5 bases not matched to a gene. The CDR3 runs 14 residues. CDR3 in DNA: TGCGCCAGCAGCCTACAGGGGGCGAGTGAAAAACTGTTTTTT. Its translation: CASSLQGASEKLFF.

This clone was seen a few times. Other DNA variants within this sample encode the same CDR3. This rearrangement joins TRBV19 to TRBJ1-5; TRBD1 matches 9 bases. The germline V gene encodes CDR1 LNHDA and CDR2 SQIVND (reference sequence). The V gene end was trimmed by 5 bases and the J gene end by 4 bases; junction bases not matched to a gene: 0. This CDR3 is built from 13 residues. The CDR3 DNA sequence: TGTGCCAGTAGTGGGACAGGGAATCAGCCCCAGCATTTT. Its translation: CASSGTGNQPQHF.

V is TRBV5-4 and J is TRBJ2-2; 7 bases agree with TRBD1. Trimming took 0 bases from V and 3 from J; bases not matched to a gene: 5. This CDR3 spans 16 amino acids. The germline V gene encodes CDR1 SGHNT and CDR2 YYREEE (reference sequence). The DNA of the CDR3 is TGTGCCAGCAGCTTGGGACCCGGGACAGACACCGGGGAGCTGTTTTTT. It translates to CASSLGPGTDTGELFF.

The V call is TRBV6-1, the J call TRBJ2-2, with 11 bases fitting TRBD1. This CDR3 region has 15 residues. Germline-derived CDR1 and CDR2 are MNHNS and SASEGT. The CDR3 spells CATRSGQGGAGELFF. The CDR3 DNA is TGTGCTACGCGCTCGGGACAGGGGGGAGCCGGGGAGCTGTTTTTT.

The chain has TRBV10-1 and TRBJ2-2; TRBD2 matches 13 bases. The germline CDR1 and CDR2 sequences are WNHNN and SYGVQD (reference sequence). V dropped 5 bases and J dropped 7; count of bases not matched to a gene: 4. The CDR3 totals 15 residues. CDR3 DNA: TGCGCCAGCAGTTTTGGACTAGCGGGGGTCGGGGAGCTGTTTTTT. Its translation: CASSFGLAGVGELFF.

This chain connects TRBV2 to TRBJ1-5; no reliable D call. Germline CDR1 SNHLY, CDR2 FYNNEI. V dropped 4 bases and J dropped 7 bases, with 8 bases sitting between them. CDR3 length: 12 residues. The CDR3 nucleotides are TGTGCCAGCAGTGCAGAGGCCCAGCCCCAGCATTTT. Residues: CASSAEAQPQHF.

The genes are TRBV5-1 and TRBJ2-5, with 7 bases identical to TRBD2. Germline V gene data show CDR1 as SGHRS and CDR2 as YFSETQ. The length of the CDR3 is 14 residues. With 4 bases clipped from V and 3 bases from J, the junction kept 6 bases outside the gene matches. As DNA, the CDR3 is TGCGCCAGCAGCCGCTCTGGGGGGGAAGAGACCCAGTACTTC. Protein product: CASSRSGGEETQYF.

Remarks on this clone: In the same sample, other DNA sequences code for this CDR3. The chain has TRBV7-9 and TRBJ2-7, with no clear D. This CDR3 contains 12 residues. Germline values: CDR1 SEHNR, CDR2 FQNEAQ (reference sequence). Trimming left V 3 bases short and J 0 bases short, with 3 bases between. The CDR3 sequence is CASSFSSYEQYF. The CDR3 DNA reads as TGTGCCAGCAGCTTCTCCTCCTACGAGCAGTACTTC.

The V and J genes are TRBV15 and TRBJ2-5; 8 bases are a match to TRBD2. With 7 bases clipped from V and 2 bases from J, the junction kept 6 bases outside the gene matches. The CDR3 length is 14 residues. In germline, CDR1 is LNHNV, CDR2 YYDKDF (reference sequence). The CDR3 nucleotides read TGTGCCACCAACGACGGGGGGGATCAAGAGACCCAGTACTTC. It translates to CATNDGGDQETQYF.

The chain carries TRBV6-4 and TRBJ2-1; perhaps TRBD1 as D (8 bases). Germline assignment: CDR1 MRHNA and CDR2 SNTAGT. Trimming cost V 2 bases and J 9 bases, with 20 bases left between them. The CDR3 has 16 residues. The CDR3 loop is CASSDNPGQGGGEQFF. Here the CDR3 DNA reads TGTGCCAGCAGTGACAACCCCGGACAGGGAGGGGGTGAGCAGTTCTTC.

J is TRBJ1-2 and V is TRBV25-1; no firm D call. Looked up from germline, CDR1 is MGHDK and CDR2 is SYGVNS. Trimming took 2 bases from V and 6 from J, leaving 13 bases between them. The CDR3 spans 14 residues. The DNA for the CDR3 is TGTGCCAGCAGTGAAATCGGTACCCCTCATGGCTACACCTTC. Residues: CASSEIGTPHGYTF.

This clone was seen more than once but under ten times. V gene TRBV27 combines with J gene TRBJ2-7; TRBD1 might be the D (6 bases). V was pared by 2 bases and J by 6 bases, with 14 bases between. CDR1 is MNHEY and CDR2 is SMNVEV in the germline V gene (reference sequence). This CDR3 contains 14 residues. CDR3 sequence: CASSLSTGWGEQYF. The CDR3 DNA follows: TGTGCCAGCAGTTTAAGTACAGGGTGGGGCGAGCAGTACTTC.

This chain links TRBV28 with TRBJ1-5, with D unclear. The CDR3 runs to 14 residues. Germline V lookup: CDR1 MDHEN, CDR2 SYDVKM. With 11 bases removed from V and 4 bases from J, the gap between germline ends came to 18 bases. DNA for the CDR3: TGTGCCGTTGGCAGGCCAGGCCTTAATCAGCCCCAGCATTTT. Residues: CAVGRPGLNQPQHF.

The rearrangement joins TRBV21-1 to TRBJ2-1; the table gives TRBD2 as D, unverified against the DNA. TRBV21-1 is an annotated pseudogene. This CDR3 is built from 15 residues. In DNA form, the CDR3 reads TGTGCCAGCAGCAAAAGGGCTAGCGGGGACAATGAGCAGTTCTTC. It translates to CASSKRASGDNEQFF.

The gene calls are TRBV7-2 and TRBJ2-5; TRBD2 matches 10 bases. The DNA end favors TRBJ2-7, so the J call may be wrong. The length of the CDR3 is 13 residues. In germline, CDR1 is SGHTA, CDR2 FQGNSA. CDR3 amino acids: CASSWTSGYEQYF. CDR3 DNA sequence: TGTGCCAGCAGCTGGACTAGCGGCTACGAGCAGTACTTC.

The CDR3 region has the DNA TGCGCCAGCAGCCCGGCCCCAGGACAGAGCTCCTACGAGCAGTACTTC. Its translation: CASSPAPGQSSYEQYF. The chain has TRBV5-1 and TRBJ2-7; tentatively, D is TRBD1 (6 bases). Trimming left V 4 bases short and J 0 bases short, with 17 bases between. The CDR3 covers 16 residues. Germline V CDR1 and CDR2: SGHRS, YFSETQ.

This chain links TRBV5-4 with TRBJ1-2; TRBD1 is a possible D gene (6 bases). CDR1 and CDR2 (germline): SGHNT, YYREEE (reference sequence). Trimming removed 5 bases from V and 7 bases from J, with 18 bases in between. This CDR3 has 14 residues. CDR3 nucleotides: TGTGCCAGCAGTATTGGGAACAGGGTGGGTGGCTACACCTTC. Protein: CASSIGNRVGGYTF.

V usage is TRBV7-2 and J usage is TRBJ2-5; a possible D gene is TRBD1 (6 bases). This CDR3 region has 14 residues. Trimming removed 6 bases from V and 0 bases from J, with 11 bases in between. Germline V gene lookup returns CDR1 SGHTA and CDR2 FQGNSA. This CDR3 reads CASSRGGNQETQYF. In nucleotides, the CDR3 is TGTGCCAGCAGTCGAGGGGGAAACCAAGAGACCCAGTACTTC.

The rearrangement joins TRBV5-1 to TRBJ1-1; no firm D call. Trimming removed 4 bases at V and 0 bases at J, with 7 bases between. Looked up from germline, CDR1 is SGHRS and CDR2 is YFSETQ. The CDR3 extends over 13 amino acids. In DNA, the CDR3 is TGCGCCAGCAGCGACGGGGTGAACACTGAAGCTTTCTTT. Amino acid sequence: CASSDGVNTEAFF.

The V and J genes are TRBV25-1 and TRBJ2-1; TRBD1 aligns across 10 bases. V shed 6 bases and J 8 bases; nucleotides not matched to a gene: 10. Germline CDR1 MGHDK, CDR2 SYGVNS. The CDR3 has 15 residues. CDR3 protein: CASSPPDRGKDEQFF. The CDR3 region has the DNA TGTGCCAGCAGCCCCCCGGACAGGGGGAAGGATGAGCAGTTCTTC. The full variable domain, completed using reference TRBV25-1 and TRBJ2-1, is EADIYQTPRYLVIGTGKKITLECSQTMGHDKMYWYQQDPGMELHLIHYSYGVNSTEKGDLSSESTVSRIRTEHFPLTLESARPSHTSQYLCASSPPDRGKDEQFFGPGTRLTVL.